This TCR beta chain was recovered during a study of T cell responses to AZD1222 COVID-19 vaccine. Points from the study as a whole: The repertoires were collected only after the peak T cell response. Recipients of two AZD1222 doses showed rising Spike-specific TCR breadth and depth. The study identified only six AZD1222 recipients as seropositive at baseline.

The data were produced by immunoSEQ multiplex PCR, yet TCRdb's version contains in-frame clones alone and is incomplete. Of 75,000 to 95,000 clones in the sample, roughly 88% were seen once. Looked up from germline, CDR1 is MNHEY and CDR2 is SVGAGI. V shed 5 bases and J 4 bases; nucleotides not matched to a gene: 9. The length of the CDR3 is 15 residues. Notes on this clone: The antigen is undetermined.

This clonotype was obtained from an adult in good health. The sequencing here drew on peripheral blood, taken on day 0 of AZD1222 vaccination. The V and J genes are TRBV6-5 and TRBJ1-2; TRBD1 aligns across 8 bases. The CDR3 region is CASSTKTGARYGYTF. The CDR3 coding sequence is TGTGCCAGCAGTACAAAGACAGGGGCTCGCTATGGCTACACCTTC.